A single sample is the source of the 15 T cell receptor beta chains below, sequenced in a study of identical twins. From the 5' RACE reads, TCRdb called clonotypes with MiXCR, one entry per CDR3 protein. This table holds approximately 590,000 distinct CDR3 sequences, approximately 10% found once. The same data also contributed to another study, on yellow fever vaccine responses in identical twins.

The sequenced sample was PBMCs. These receptors were obtained from a woman aged 18-29 years in good health.

This clonotype came up a few times. This chain uses TRBV5-1 with TRBJ2-2; TRBD1 aligns across 7 bases. The ends lost 3 bases at V and 3 bases at J; junction bases unmatched: 8. This CDR3 has 16 residues. Looked up from germline, CDR1 is SGHRS and CDR2 is YFSETQ. CDR3 in amino acids: CASSSEGALDTGELFF. The CDR3 nucleotides read TGCGCCAGCAGCTCAGAGGGGGCCTTGGACACCGGGGAGCTGTTTTTT.

The chain employs TRBV12-3 or TRBV12-4 and TRBJ2-1; TRBD1 might be the D (5 bases). The CDR3 is 19 amino acids. V dropped 1 base and J dropped 0 bases, with 19 bases sitting between them. The CDR3 protein is CASSLEGPNQLSSYNEQFF. The CDR3 DNA sequence: TGTGCCAGCAGTTTAGAGGGGCCGAATCAACTGAGCTCCTACAATGAGCAGTTCTTC.

In this sample, this clonotype turned up a few times. The rearrangement joins TRBV29-1 to TRBJ2-6; possible D gene TRBD2, 5 bases. This CDR3 has 12 residues. Germline V CDR1 and CDR2: SQVTM, ANQGSEA. V dropped 4 bases and J dropped 4 bases, with 5 bases sitting between them. CDR3 amino acids: CSVVAGANVLTF. CDR3 DNA: TGCAGCGTTGTAGCGGGGGCCAACGTCCTGACTTTC.

This clonotype was seen at least ten times. V usage is TRBV4-3 and J usage is TRBJ1-3, with 9 bases aligning to TRBD1. Germline values: CDR1 LGHNA, CDR2 YSLEER. Unmatched junction bases numbered 4, after V lost 2 bases and J lost 5 bases. This CDR3 contains 15 residues. The CDR3 nucleotides are TGCGCCAGCAGCCAAAATGGACAGGGGCGAAACACCATATATTTT. This gives the protein CASSQNGQGRNTIYF.

This clonotype has ten or more counts. V is TRBV12-3 or TRBV12-4 and J is TRBJ1-2; 12 bases are a match to TRBD1. The V segment lost 3 bases and the J segment 8 bases; nucleotides outside the gene matches: 1. CDR3 length equals 13 residues. CDR3 in DNA: TGTGCCAGCAGTTTCGGGACAGGGGGCGGCTACACCTTC. It translates to CASSFGTGGGYTF.

Only a few counts were recorded for this clonotype. The chain employs TRBV7-2 and TRBJ2-1; D perhaps matches TRBD2 (6 bases). The CDR3 runs 15 residues. Looked up from germline, CDR1 is SGHTA and CDR2 is FQGNSA. Deletions cut 5 bases from V and 2 bases from J, with 13 bases between. CDR3 bases: TGTGCCAGCAGCCCCGTTGGCGGGACCTACAATGAGCAGTTCTTC. Amino acid sequence: CASSPVGGTYNEQFF.

This clonotype showed up just a few times. The chain is built from TRBV6-2 or TRBV6-3 and TRBJ2-7; 7 nucleotides line up with TRBD2. V lost 5 bases, J lost 3 bases, and 4 bases stayed unmatched. Germline CDR1 is MNHEY and CDR2 is SVGEGT. The CDR3 is 13 amino acids. CDR3 sequence (DNA): TGTGCCAGCAGTACCGGACTAGTCTACGAGCAGTACTTC. The encoded protein is CASSTGLVYEQYF.

This clonotype has ten or more counts. V gene TRBV2 combines with J gene TRBJ2-2; tentatively, D is TRBD1 or TRBD2 (7 bases each). This CDR3 has 16 residues. The V gene's germline CDR1 is SNHLY and CDR2 FYNNEI. V lost 3 bases to trimming and J lost 4 bases, with 15 bases between them. CDR3 loop: CASSEWEGAVTGELFF. As DNA, the CDR3 is TGTGCCAGCAGTGAGTGGGAGGGGGCTGTCACCGGGGAGCTGTTTTTT. Filled out from reference TRBV2 and TRBJ2-2, the complete variable domain reads EPEVTQTPSHQVTQMGQEVILRCVPISNHLYFYWYRQILGQKVEFLVSFYNNEISEKSEIFDDQFSVERPDGSNFTLKIRSTKLEDSAMYFCASSEWEGAVTGELFFGEGSRLTVL.

V usage is TRBV12-3 or TRBV12-4 and J usage is TRBJ2-3, with 7 nucleotides matching TRBD1. Germline trimming cut 5 bases from V and 0 bases from J; bases unmatched to any gene: 17. CDR3 length: 19 amino acids. The CDR3 reads CASSLTPIPGTDSTDTQYF. DNA for the CDR3: TGTGCCAGCAGTCTCACTCCTATTCCCGGGACAGATAGCACAGATACGCAGTATTTT.

This clonotype was seen a handful of times. The chain uses TRBV28 and TRBJ2-6, with D unresolved. This CDR3 has 13 residues. The germline V and J ends were trimmed by 7 bases and 4 bases, with 8 bases remaining between them. Germline CDR1 MDHEN, CDR2 SYDVKM. CDR3 loop: CASTFPGANVLTF. CDR3 nucleotides: TGTGCCAGCACCTTCCCCGGGGCCAACGTCCTGACTTTC.

This clonotype was counted between two and nine times. The chain recombines TRBV7-2 with TRBJ2-3; 10 bases are shared with TRBD2. Unmatched junction bases numbered 5, after V lost 0 bases and J lost 2 bases. Per the germline V gene, CDR1 is SGHTA and CDR2 is FQGNSA. The CDR3 loop spans 17 amino acids. The CDR3 sequence: CASSLAGLADPTDTQYF. In DNA, the CDR3 is TGTGCCAGCAGCTTAGCTGGACTAGCGGACCCCACAGATACGCAGTATTTT.

The chain joins TRBV28 to TRBJ2-4; D possibly corresponds to TRBD1 (6 bases). The CDR3 consists of 16 residues. The germline gives CDR1 MDHEN, CDR2 SYDVKM. Between the trimmed V and J ends, which lost 5 bases and 2 bases, there was a span of 16 bases. The CDR3 sequence: CASSGRGPGSKNIQYF. The CDR3 DNA is TGTGCCAGCAGTGGCAGGGGCCCGGGATCCAAAAACATTCAGTACTTC.

This clonotype has only a few counts. The chain is built from TRBV12-3 or TRBV12-4 and TRBJ1-3; no firm D call. The V and J ends lost 3 bases and 8 bases respectively, with 14 bases between them. This CDR3 is 14 amino acids long. The CDR3 region is CASSFNLDFDTIYF. CDR3 DNA: TGTGCCAGCAGTTTTAATCTGGATTTTGACACCATATATTTT.

The chain links TRBV4-2 to TRBJ2-1; 9 bases align to TRBD2. The CDR3 is 13 residues long. Germline V gives CDR1 LGHNA, CDR2 YNFKEQ. With 8 bases clipped from V and 10 bases from J, the junction kept 9 bases outside the gene matches. The CDR3 reads CASGLAFGSEQFF. CDR3 nucleotide sequence: TGTGCCAGCGGACTAGCGTTTGGGTCCGAGCAGTTCTTC.

The rearrangement links TRBV4-3 to TRBJ2-7; D may be TRBD1 (5 bases). This CDR3 contains 15 residues. The germline V and J ends were trimmed by 0 bases and 3 bases, with 12 bases remaining between them. Germline assignment: CDR1 LGHNA and CDR2 YSLEER. CDR3 protein: CASSQDPDSHYEQYF. CDR3 nucleotide sequence: TGCGCCAGCAGCCAAGATCCAGACAGCCACTACGAGCAGTACTTC.